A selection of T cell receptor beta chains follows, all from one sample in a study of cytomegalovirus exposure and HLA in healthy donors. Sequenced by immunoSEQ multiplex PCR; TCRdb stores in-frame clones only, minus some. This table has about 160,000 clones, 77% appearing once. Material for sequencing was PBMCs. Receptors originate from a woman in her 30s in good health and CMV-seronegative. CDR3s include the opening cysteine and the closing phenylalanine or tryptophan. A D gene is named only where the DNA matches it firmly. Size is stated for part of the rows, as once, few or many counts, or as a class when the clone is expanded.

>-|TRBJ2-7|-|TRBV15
CATRGDSSYEQYF
TGTGCCACCAGGGGTGACAGCTCCTACGAGCAGTACTTC
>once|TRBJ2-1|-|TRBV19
CASSINSDNEQFF
TGTGCCAGTAGTATAAACTCCGATAATGAGCAGTTCTTC
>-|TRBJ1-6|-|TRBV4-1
CASSQDRGGPLHF
TGCGCCAGCAGCCAAGATCGGGGTGGGCCCCTCCACTTT
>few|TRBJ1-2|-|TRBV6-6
CASSYRAGSYGYTF
TGTGCCAGCAGTTACCGAGCCGGGAGCTATGGCTACACCTTC
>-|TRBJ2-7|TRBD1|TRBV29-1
CSVVLGQGRAYEQYF
TGCAGCGTTGTCTTGGGACAGGGCCGGGCCTACGAGCAGTACTTC
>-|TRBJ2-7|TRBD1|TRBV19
CASSIKGQLYEQYF
TGTGCCAGTAGTATAAAGGGACAGTTATACGAGCAGTACTTC
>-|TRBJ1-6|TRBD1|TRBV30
CAWSGTGLLPLHF
TGTGCCTGGAGTGGGACAGGTCTTTTACCCCTCCACTTT
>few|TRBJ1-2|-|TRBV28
CASGEGPLSFTF
TGTGCCAGCGGGGAGGGTCCACTATCATTTACCTTC
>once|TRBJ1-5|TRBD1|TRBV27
CASTRPGQGGNQPQHF
TGTGCCAGCACCCGCCCGGGACAGGGCGGCAATCAGCCCCAGCATTTT
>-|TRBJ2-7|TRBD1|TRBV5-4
CASSAQGVPTYEQYF
TGTGCCAGCAGCGCACAGGGGGTCCCAACCTACGAGCAGTACTTC
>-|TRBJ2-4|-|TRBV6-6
CASSRVGGSQYF
TGTGCCAGCAGCCGCGTTGGAGGCAGTCAGTACTTC
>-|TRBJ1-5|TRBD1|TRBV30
CAWGDRGRRPQHF
TGTGCCTGGGGAGACAGGGGGCGGAGGCCCCAGCATTTT
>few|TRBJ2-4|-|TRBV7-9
CASSLSLAKNIQYF
TGTGCCAGCAGCTTGAGCTTAGCCAAAAACATTCAGTACTTC
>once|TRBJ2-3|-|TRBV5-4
CASSFAGADTQYF
TGTGCCAGCAGCTTTGCGGGTGCAGATACGCAGTATTTT
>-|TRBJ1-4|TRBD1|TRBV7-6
CASSLGRTGVNEKLFF
TGTGCCAGCAGCTTAGGGCGGACAGGTGTTAATGAAAAACTGTTTTTT
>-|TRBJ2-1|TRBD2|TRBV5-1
CASSLSQRGGTWNEQFF
TGCGCCAGCAGCCTAAGTCAGCGGGGGGGAACCTGGAATGAGCAGTTCTTC
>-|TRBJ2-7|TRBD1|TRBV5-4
CASSRRDRAVGEQYF
TGTGCCAGCAGCAGAAGGGACAGGGCCGTGGGAGAGCAGTACTTC
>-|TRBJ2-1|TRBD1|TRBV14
CASSQEWDSRYNEQFF
TGTGCCAGCAGCCAAGAGTGGGACAGCAGATACAATGAGCAGTTCTTC
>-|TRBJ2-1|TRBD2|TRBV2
CASSELAVTFQQFF
TGTGCCAGCAGTGAACTAGCGGTGACCTTTCAGCAGTTCTTC
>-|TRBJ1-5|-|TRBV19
CASALGGGGQPQHF
TGTGCCAGCGCTCTTGGTGGGGGCGGTCAGCCCCAGCATTTT
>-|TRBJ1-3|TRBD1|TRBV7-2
CASSRRDSLANTIYF
TGTGCCAGCAGCAGAAGGGACAGTCTTGCGAACACCATATATTTT
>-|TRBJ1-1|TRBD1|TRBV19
CATLDRGNTEAFF
TGTGCCACCCTGGACAGGGGGAACACTGAAGCTTTCTTT
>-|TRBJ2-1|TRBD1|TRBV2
CASKGTGEYNEQFF
TGTGCCAGCAAGGGGACAGGGGAATACAATGAGCAGTTCTTC
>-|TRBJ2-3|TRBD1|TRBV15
CATSRDDRAQYF
TGTGCCACCAGCAGAGACGACAGGGCGCAGTATTTT
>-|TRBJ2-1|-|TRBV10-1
CASLKRADLFF
TGCGCCAGTTTAAAGCGGGCGGACCTGTTCTTC
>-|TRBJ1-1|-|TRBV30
CAWTNWRFPTEAFF
TGTGCCTGGACGAATTGGAGGTTTCCCACCGAAGCTTTCTTT
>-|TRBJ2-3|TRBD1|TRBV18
CASSPVTGTTDTQYF
TGTGCCAGCTCACCTGTGACAGGGACAACCGATACGCAGTATTTT
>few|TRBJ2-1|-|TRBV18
CASSPPRGAYNEQFF
TGTGCCAGCTCACCACCCAGGGGGGCCTACAATGAGCAGTTCTTC
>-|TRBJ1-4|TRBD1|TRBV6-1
CARELGQGGEKLFF
TGTGCCAGAGAGTTGGGACAGGGAGGGGAAAAACTGTTTTTT
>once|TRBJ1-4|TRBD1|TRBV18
CASSPRTGRAEKLFF
TGTGCCAGCTCACCCCGGACAGGGAGGGCTGAAAAACTGTTTTTT
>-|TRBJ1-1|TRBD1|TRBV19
CASSPQDRVNTEAFF
TGTGCCAGTAGTCCCCAGGACAGGGTGAACACTGAAGCTTTCTTT
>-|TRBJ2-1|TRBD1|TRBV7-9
CASSFAGGQGARNEQFF
TGTGCCAGCAGCTTCGCGGGGGGACAGGGGGCTCGGAATGAGCAGTTCTTC
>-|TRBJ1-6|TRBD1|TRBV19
CASRYTGQYNSPLHF
TGTGCCAGTAGATATACGGGACAGTATAATTCACCCCTCCACTTT
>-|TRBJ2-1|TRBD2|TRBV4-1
CASSRGGEYNEQFF
TGCGCCAGCAGCCGGGGGGGAGAATACAATGAGCAGTTCTTC
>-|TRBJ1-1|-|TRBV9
CASSPSRGNTEAFF
TGTGCCAGCAGCCCTAGTAGGGGGAACACTGAAGCTTTCTTT
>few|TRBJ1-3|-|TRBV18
CASSPGQSKRNTIYF
TGTGCCAGCTCACCAGGGCAGAGCAAGCGAAACACCATATATTTT
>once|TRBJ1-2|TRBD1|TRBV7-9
CASSVTGGEGYGYTF
TGTGCCAGCAGCGTGACAGGGGGCGAGGGCTATGGCTACACCTTC
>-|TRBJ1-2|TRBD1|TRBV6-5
CASSSDREFYGYTF
TGTGCCAGCAGTTCCGACAGGGAGTTCTATGGCTACACCTTC
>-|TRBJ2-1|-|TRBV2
CATTDSFSYNEQFF
TGTGCCACTACCGACAGTTTTAGCTACAATGAGCAGTTCTTC
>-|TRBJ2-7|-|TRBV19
CASSPWTDSSYEQYF
TGTGCCAGTAGTCCATGGACAGATAGCTCCTACGAGCAGTACTTC
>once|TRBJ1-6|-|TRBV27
CASSFFLGNSPLHF
TGTGCCAGCAGTTTTTTCCTAGGTAATTCACCCCTCCACTTT
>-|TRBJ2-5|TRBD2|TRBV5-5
CANSRGGSGETQYF
TGTGCCAACAGCCGCGGGGGGTCCGGGGAGACCCAGTACTTC
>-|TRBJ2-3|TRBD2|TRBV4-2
CASSDPGGPGDTQYF
TGTGCCAGCAGTGACCCGGGGGGGCCAGGAGATACGCAGTATTTT
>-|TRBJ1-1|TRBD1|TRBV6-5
CASSTGTGWTEAFF
TGTGCCAGCAGTACCGGGACAGGCTGGACTGAAGCTTTCTTT